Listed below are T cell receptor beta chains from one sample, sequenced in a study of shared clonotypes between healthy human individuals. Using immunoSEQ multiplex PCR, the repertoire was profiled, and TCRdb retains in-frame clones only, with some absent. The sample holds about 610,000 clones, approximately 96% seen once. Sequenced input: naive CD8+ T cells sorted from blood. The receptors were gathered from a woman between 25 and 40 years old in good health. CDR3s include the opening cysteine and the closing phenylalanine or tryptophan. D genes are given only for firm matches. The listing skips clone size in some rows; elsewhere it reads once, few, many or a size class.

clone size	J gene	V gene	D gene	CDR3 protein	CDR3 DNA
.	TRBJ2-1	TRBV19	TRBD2	CASSILLAGGLNEQFF	TGTGCCAGTAGTATACTTCTAGCGGGAGGCCTCAATGAGCAGTTCTTC
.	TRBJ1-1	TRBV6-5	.	CASSTTGNTEAFF	TGTGCCAGCAGTACGACAGGGAACACTGAAGCTTTCTTT
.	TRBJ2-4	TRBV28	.	CASSPRLSDVIAKNIQYF	TGTGCCAGCAGCCCTAGACTTAGCGACGTTATAGCCAAAAACATTCAGTACTTC
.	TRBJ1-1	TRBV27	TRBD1	CASSLGPGGYTEAFF	TGTGCCAGCAGTTTAGGGCCAGGGGGCTACACTGAAGCTTTCTTT
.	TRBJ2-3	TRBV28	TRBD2	CASSFVGWGTGTRITDTQYF	TGTGCCAGCAGTTTCGTTGGTTGGGGGACCGGGACTAGGATCACAGATACGCAGTATTTT
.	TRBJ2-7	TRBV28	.	CASTRTTHYEQYF	TGTGCCAGCACCCGGACTACCCACTACGAGCAGTACTTC
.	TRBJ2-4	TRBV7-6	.	CASSPLGGAKNIQYF	TGTGCCAGCAGCCCCCTGGGGGGAGCCAAAAACATTCAGTACTTC
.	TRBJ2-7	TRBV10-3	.	CAISNSGFSSYEQYF	TGTGCCATCAGTAACTCCGGGTTCAGCTCCTACGAGCAGTACTTC
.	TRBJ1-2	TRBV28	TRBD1	CASTLTGVGGYTF	TGTGCCAGCACCCTAACAGGGGTTGGAGGCTACACCTTC
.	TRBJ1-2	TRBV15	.	CATSRDRGEGYTF	TGTGCCACCAGCAGAGATAGGGGGGAAGGCTACACCTTC
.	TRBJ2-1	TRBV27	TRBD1	CASGLTGPSYNEQFF	TGTGCCAGCGGATTGACAGGGCCCTCCTACAATGAGCAGTTCTTC
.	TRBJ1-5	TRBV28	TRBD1	CASSFGPTGTNQPQHF	TGTGCCAGCAGTTTCGGGCCGACAGGGACCAATCAGCCCCAGCATTTT
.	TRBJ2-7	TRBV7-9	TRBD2	CASSLGLAGGPHSYEQYF	TGTGCCAGCAGCTTGGGGCTAGCGGGAGGACCACACTCCTACGAGCAGTACTTC
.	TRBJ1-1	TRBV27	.	CASTPLDPWRTEAFF	TGTGCCAGCACTCCTCTTGACCCCTGGCGCACTGAAGCTTTCTTT
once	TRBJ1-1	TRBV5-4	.	CASSLASRGYGTEAFF	TGTGCCAGCAGCTTGGCATCGAGAGGTTACGGCACTGAAGCTTTCTTT
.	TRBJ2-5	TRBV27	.	CASILGGGTQYF	TGTGCCAGCATCCTAGGTGGCGGGACCCAGTACTTC
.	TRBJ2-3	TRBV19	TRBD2	CASSSGRGSTDTQYF	TGTGCCAGTAGCTCAGGGAGGGGCAGCACAGATACGCAGTATTTT
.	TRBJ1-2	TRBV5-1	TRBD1	CASSLDGQGNGYTF	TGCGCCAGCAGCTTGGACGGACAGGGGAATGGCTACACCTTC
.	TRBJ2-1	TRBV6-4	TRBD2	CAAIGTSGRNEQFF	TGTGCCGCTATTGGGACTAGCGGGAGGAATGAGCAGTTCTTC
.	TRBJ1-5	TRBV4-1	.	CASSQAAVNQPQHF	TGCGCCAGCAGCCAAGCGGCAGTCAATCAGCCCCAGCATTTT
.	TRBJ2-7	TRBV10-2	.	CASSELVGYEQYF	TGCGCCAGCAGTGAGTTGGTTGGGTACGAGCAGTACTTC
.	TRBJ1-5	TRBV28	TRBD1	CASSLGPYGTGFSIQHF	TGTGCCAGCAGTTTGGGTCCGTACGGGACAGGGTTCTCTATCCAGCATTTT
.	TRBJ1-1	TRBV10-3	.	CAISESPPEAFF	TGTGCCATCAGTGAGTCCCCACCTGAAGCTTTCTTT
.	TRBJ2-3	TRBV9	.	CASSPQGNTQYF	TGTGCCAGCAGCCCCCAAGGTAATACGCAGTATTTT
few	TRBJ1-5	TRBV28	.	CATRGFRQPQHF	TGTGCCACAAGGGGGTTTCGGCAGCCCCAGCATTTT
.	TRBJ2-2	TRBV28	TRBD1	CASSLSPGTGNTGELFF	TGTGCCAGCAGTTTGTCTCCCGGGACAGGGAACACCGGGGAGCTGTTTTTT
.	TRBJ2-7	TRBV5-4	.	CASSLRGQIGEQYF	TGTGCCAGCAGCTTGAGAGGACAAATCGGCGAGCAGTACTTC
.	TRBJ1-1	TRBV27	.	CASSPRIGSSGTEAFF	TGTGCCAGCAGTCCCCGTATTGGGTCCTCGGGCACTGAAGCTTTCTTT
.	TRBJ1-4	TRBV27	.	CASSPLQRANEKLFF	TGTGCCAGCAGTCCCCTTCAGAGGGCTAATGAAAAACTGTTTTTT
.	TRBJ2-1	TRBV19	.	CRNPIGDNEQFF	TGTAGGAACCCCATCGGGGACAATGAGCAGTTCTTC
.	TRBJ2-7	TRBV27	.	CASSIDPGGEQYF	TGTGCCAGCAGCATCGATCCAGGTGGCGAGCAGTACTTC
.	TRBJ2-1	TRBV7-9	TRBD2	CASSLVGGSRSVQFF	TGTGCCAGCAGCTTAGTGGGCGGGAGTCGATCAGTTCAGTTCTTC
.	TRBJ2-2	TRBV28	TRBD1	CASSSYRRDRGTGELFF	TGTGCCAGCAGTTCCTATCGCCGGGACAGGGGGACCGGGGAGCTGTTTTTT
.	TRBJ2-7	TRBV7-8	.	CASSLARAGYEQYF	TGTGCCAGCAGCTTAGCGAGGGCCGGATACGAGCAGTACTTC
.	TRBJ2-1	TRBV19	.	CATRTDLGGYEQFF	TGTGCCACCCGCACGGACCTGGGGGGCTATGAGCAGTTCTTC
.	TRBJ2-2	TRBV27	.	CASRILGTGELFF	TGTGCCAGCAGGATCCTGGGCACCGGGGAGCTGTTTTTT
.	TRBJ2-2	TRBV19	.	CASTLRRGNTGELFF	TGTGCCAGTACCTTGAGGCGGGGAAACACCGGGGAGCTGTTTTTT
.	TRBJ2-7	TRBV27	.	CASSLLGDITYEQYF	TGTGCCAGCAGTTTATTAGGAGACATTACCTACGAGCAGTACTTC
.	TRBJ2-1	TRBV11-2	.	CASSLPSGPANEQFF	TGTGCCAGCAGCTTGCCCTCGGGGCCAGCCAATGAGCAGTTCTTC
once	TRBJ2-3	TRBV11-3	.	CASSLWGPPDTQYF	TGTGCCAGCAGCTTATGGGGGCCGCCAGATACGCAGTATTTT